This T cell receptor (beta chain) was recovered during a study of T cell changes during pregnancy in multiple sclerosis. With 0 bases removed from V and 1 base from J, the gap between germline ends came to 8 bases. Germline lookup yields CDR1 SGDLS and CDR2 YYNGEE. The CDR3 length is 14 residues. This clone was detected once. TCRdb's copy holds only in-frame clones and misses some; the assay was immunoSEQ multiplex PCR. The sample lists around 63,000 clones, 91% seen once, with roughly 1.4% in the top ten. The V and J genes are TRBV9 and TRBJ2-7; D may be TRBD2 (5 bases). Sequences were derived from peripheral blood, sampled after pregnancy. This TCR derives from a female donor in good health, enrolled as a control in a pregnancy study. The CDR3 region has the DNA TGTGCCAGCAGCGTAGCTGAGGGTTCCTACGAGCAGTACTTC. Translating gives CASSVAEGSYEQYF. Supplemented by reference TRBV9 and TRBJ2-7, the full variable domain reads DSGVTQTPKHLITATGQRVTLRCSPRSGDLSVYWYQQSLDQGLQFLIQYYNGEERAKGNILERFSAQQFPDLHSELNLSSLELGDSALYFCASSVAEGSYEQYFGPGTRLTVT.